These 23 T cell receptor beta chains were sequenced from one sample in a study of blood T cell repertoires in COVID-19. Libraries were prepared by immunoSEQ multiplex PCR; TCRdb keeps only in-frame clonotypes and omits some of them. The sample contains 17,000 or so clones, around 73% of which appear only once. Sample: peripheral blood. These receptors came from a man aged 60 to 75 with active or convalescent COVID-19.

V is TRBV4-2 and J is TRBJ2-6, with 10 bases lining up with TRBD1. Germline values: CDR1 LGHNA, CDR2 YNFKEQ. The ends lost 5 bases at V and 0 bases at J; junction bases unmatched: 4. The CDR3 is 17 amino acids. CDR3 region: CASSGGQGSSGANVLTF. The CDR3 DNA follows: TGTGCCAGCAGCGGGGGACAGGGGAGCTCTGGGGCCAACGTCCTGACTTTC.

V is TRBV7-2 and J is TRBJ2-1; the match to TRBD2 covers 10 bases. The V and J ends lost 5 bases and 7 bases, in that order; junction bases with no gene match: 11. The CDR3 extends over 16 amino acids. CDR1 and CDR2 (germline): SGHTA, FQGNSA. The CDR3 nucleotides are TGTGCCAGCAGCCCCGGGGGAGCGGGGGGGTCAAATGAGCAGTTCTTC. Protein product: CASSPGGAGGSNEQFF. Full variable domain (missing parts from reference TRBV7-2 and TRBJ2-1): GAGVSQSPSNKVTEKGKDVELRCDPISGHTALYWYRQSLGQGLEFLIYFQGNSAPDKSGLPSDRFSAERTGGSVSTLTIQRTQQEDSAVYLCASSPGGAGGSNEQFFGPGTRLTVL.

This clone is deemed medium-sized. V is TRBV6-5 and J is TRBJ2-5, with 7 nucleotides matching TRBD2. Germline CDR1 MNHEY, CDR2 SVGAGI. This CDR3 comprises 15 residues. Trimming removed 5 bases from V and 1 base from J; junction bases left unmatched: 7. CDR3 protein: CASSRRGKGQETQYF. The CDR3 DNA reads as TGTGCCAGCAGTCGGCGGGGGAAGGGCCAAGAGACCCAGTACTTC.

The chain joins TRBV18 to TRBJ2-1, with unresolved D. Germline V lookup: CDR1 KGHSH, CDR2 LQKENI. The CDR3 totals 16 residues. The germline V and J ends were trimmed by 0 bases and 2 bases, with 11 bases remaining between them. The CDR3: CASSPPNRWTYNEQFF. CDR3 sequence (DNA): TGTGCCAGCTCACCACCGAACAGATGGACCTACAATGAGCAGTTCTTC.

The V gene is TRBV28, the J gene TRBJ1-2; no clear D gene. Germline CDR1 reads MDHEN; CDR2 reads SYDVKM. V was pared by 3 bases and J by 8 bases, with 10 bases between. The CDR3 totals 12 residues. CDR3 loop: CASSLVGRGYTF. The CDR3 DNA sequence: TGTGCCAGCAGTTTGGTCGGTCGGGGCTACACCTTC.

CDR3 DNA: TGTGCCAGCAGCGTGCACATCGACACCGGGGAGCTGTTTTTT. This gives the protein CASSVHIDTGELFF. V gene TRBV9 combines with J gene TRBJ2-2; D not resolved. Trimming took 2 bases from V and 3 from J, leaving 8 bases between them. The germline CDR1 and CDR2 sequences are SGDLS and YYNGEE. The CDR3 is 14 amino acids.

V gene TRBV12-3 or TRBV12-4 combines with J gene TRBJ2-5; a possible D gene is TRBD1 (5 bases). This CDR3 is built from 13 residues. The V gene lost 5 bases and the J gene lost 3 bases, with 10 bases spanning the gap. The CDR3 reads CASSRQLKETQYF. Written as DNA, the CDR3 is TGTGCCAGCAGTCGACAGCTAAAAGAGACCCAGTACTTC.

The rearrangement links TRBV4-2 to TRBJ2-3; possibly TRBD2 for D (6 bases). The CDR3 extends over 15 amino acids. Germline V lookup: CDR1 LGHNA, CDR2 YNFKEQ. The ends were cut back, 0 bases at V and 5 bases at J, with 12 bases in the middle. CDR3 coding DNA: TGTGCCAGCAGCCAAGAGGGGGGTCGAGTAGATACGCAGTATTTT. Translated, it gives CASSQEGGRVDTQYF.

The chain employs TRBV24-1 and TRBJ2-3; 7 nucleotides match TRBD2. This CDR3 region has 16 residues. CDR1 KGHDR and CDR2 SFDVKD come from the germline V gene. The V segment lost 3 bases and the J segment 8 bases; nucleotides outside the gene matches: 13. The CDR3: CATSDSSGPISGTQYF. In DNA, the CDR3 is TGTGCCACCAGTGATAGTAGCGGGCCCATTTCTGGTACGCAGTATTTT.

The V gene is TRBV2, the J gene TRBJ2-5; no definite D call. The CDR3 is 13 residues long. Trimming removed 2 bases at V and 2 bases at J, with 6 bases between. Germline-derived CDR1 and CDR2 are SNHLY and FYNNEI. The CDR3 region has the DNA TGTGCCAGCAGTGAAACGGTTCAAGAGACCCAGTACTTC. Protein product: CASSETVQETQYF.

The V call is TRBV6-5, the J call TRBJ2-3; TRBD2 is a possible D gene (6 bases). V lost 8 bases, J lost 1 base, and 10 bases lay in between. The germline gives CDR1 MNHEY, CDR2 SVGAGI. This CDR3 spans 13 amino acids. The CDR3 DNA reads TGTGCCAGCGCGGAGCGGGGCACAGATACGCAGTATTTT. Residues: CASAERGTDTQYF.

This clone turned up a few times. This chain joins TRBV6-5 and TRBJ2-3; 7 bases align to TRBD1. The CDR3 runs to 15 residues. The V gene end was trimmed by 6 bases and the J gene end by 3 bases; junction bases not matched to a gene: 9. Germline CDR1 reads MNHEY; CDR2 reads SVGAGI. In DNA form, the CDR3 reads TGTGCCAGCAGCCGACGTGACAGGGTAACAGATACGCAGTATTTT. This gives the protein CASSRRDRVTDTQYF.

This clone has a handful of counts. This chain joins TRBV5-1 and TRBJ2-4; 9 bases are a match to TRBD1. The CDR3 loop spans 13 amino acids. The germline V gene encodes CDR1 SGHRS and CDR2 YFSETQ. Trimming took 4 bases from V and 9 from J; bases not matched to a gene: 5. The CDR3 loop is CASSRDRDGIQYF. The CDR3 DNA sequence: TGCGCCAGCAGCAGGGACAGGGATGGCATTCAGTACTTC.

The V and J genes are TRBV28 and TRBJ2-7, with D unresolved. This CDR3 is 13 amino acids long. Trimming removed 2 bases at V and 2 bases at J, with 7 bases between. Germline V gives CDR1 MDHEN, CDR2 SYDVKM. This CDR3 reads CASSLGQPYEQYF. The CDR3, as DNA: TGTGCCAGCAGTTTAGGGCAACCCTACGAGCAGTACTTC.

The chain joins TRBV2 to TRBJ1-6; a possible D gene is TRBD1 (6 bases). Trimming took off 2 bases at V and 7 bases at J, with 12 bases between the two ends. The CDR3 has 15 amino acids. Germline-derived CDR1 and CDR2 are SNHLY and FYNNEI. Here the CDR3 DNA reads TGTGCCAGCAGTGAATATACAGGGACGAATTCACCCCTCCACTTT. It translates to CASSEYTGTNSPLHF.

The chain carries TRBV28 and TRBJ2-1, with 9 bases identical to TRBD1. CDR1 and CDR2 from the germline V gene are MDHEN and SYDVKM. The CDR3 covers 15 residues. The ends lost 5 bases at V and 6 bases at J; junction bases unmatched: 8. CDR3 nucleotide sequence: TGTGCCAGCAGTACACAGACAGGGGGAAGCAATGAGCAGTTCTTC. It codes for CASSTQTGGSNEQFF.

This chain's CDR3 is CAWRFRDRQNTEAFF. CDR3 DNA: TGTGCCTGGAGGTTTCGGGACAGGCAGAACACTGAAGCTTTCTTT. This chain joins TRBV30 and TRBJ1-1; 8 positions match TRBD1. V lost 3 bases and J lost 1; bases outside the gene matches: 7. CDR3 size: 15 residues. Germline V gives CDR1 GTSNPN, CDR2 SVGIG (reference sequence).

The rearrangement links TRBV28 to TRBJ2-3, with D possibly being TRBD2 (5 bases). Between the trimmed V and J ends, which lost 10 bases and 10 bases, there was a span of 30 bases. CDR1 and CDR2 from the germline V gene are MDHEN and SYDVKM. The CDR3 extends over 16 amino acids. For the CDR3, the DNA is TGTGCCACGTCCCTGAGGGATACCTTCCTAGGTGGAGCGCAGTATTTT. This gives the protein CATSLRDTFLGGAQYF.

The chain combines TRBV9 with TRBJ1-1, with TRBD1 matching 7 bases. The CDR3 contains 14 residues. V lost 3 bases and J lost 1; bases outside the gene matches: 3. Germline CDR1 and CDR2: SGDLS and YYNGEE. CDR3 nucleotides: TGTGCCAGCAGCGAGGGACAGCAGAACACTGAAGCTTTCTTT. Translated, it gives CASSEGQQNTEAFF. The full variable domain, its missing parts supplied by reference TRBV9 and TRBJ1-1, is DSGVTQTPKHLITATGQRVTLRCSPRSGDLSVYWYQQSLDQGLQFLIQYYNGEERAKGNILERFSAQQFPDLHSELNLSSLELGDSALYFCASSEGQQNTEAFFGQGTRLTVV.

The chain couples TRBV24-1 to TRBJ1-3; TRBD1 matches 9 bases. The CDR3 extends over 17 amino acids. CDR1 and CDR2 from the germline V gene are KGHDR and SFDVKD. J gave up 2 bases and V 4 bases, and 8 bases lay outside the gene matches. The CDR3 nucleotides read TGTGCCACCAGTGACGGGACAGGGTCTCGAACTGGAAACACCATATATTTT. The encoded protein is CATSDGTGSRTGNTIYF.

The rearrangement uses TRBV28 and TRBJ1-5; 7 bases match TRBD1. The CDR3 consists of 15 residues. The trim removed 7 bases at V and 4 bases at J, leaving 10 bases unmatched. From germline, CDR1 is MDHEN and CDR2 SYDVKM. For the CDR3, the DNA is TGTGCCAGCACAGAACCGGGACAGAAAAATCAGCCCCAGCATTTT. This encodes CASTEPGQKNQPQHF.

The V call is TRBV9, the J call TRBJ2-2, with D possibly being TRBD2 (6 bases). CDR3 size: 17 residues. Germline loops: CDR1 SGDLS, CDR2 YYNGEE. V shed 4 bases and J shed 6 bases, with 22 bases lying between them. Here the CDR3 reads CASSPLAGRIIAGELFF. DNA for the CDR3: TGTGCCAGCAGCCCCCTTGCGGGGCGAATCATTGCCGGGGAGCTGTTTTTT.

The chain combines TRBV11-2 with TRBJ2-2; weak D call: TRBD1 (6 bases). The CDR3 length is 16 residues. V gave up 2 bases and J gave up 6 bases, with 16 bases separating them. The germline V gene has CDR1 SGHAT and CDR2 FQNNGV. In nucleotides, the CDR3 is TGTGCCAGCAGCTTAAGGTACAGGGTGGAAGCCGGGGAGCTGTTTTTT. Its protein is CASSLRYRVEAGELFF.